This T cell receptor (beta chain) stems from a study of T cell responses to AZD1222 COVID-19 vaccine. Here immunoSEQ multiplex PCR was the method, and the copy in TCRdb shows in-frame clones only, minus some. In the table there are roughly 150,000 clones, about 94% of which are singletons. The CDR3 is 16 amino acids. J lost 0 bases, V lost 2 bases, and 1 base had no gene match. Germline V CDR1 and CDR2: LNHDA, SQIVND (reference sequence). The starting material was peripheral blood, obtained on day 0 of AZD1222 vaccination. The J gene is TRBJ2-4, the V gene TRBV19; 10 nucleotides match TRBD2. The TCR was taken from an adult in good health. This chain's CDR3 is CASSISGRAAKNIQYF. For the CDR3, the DNA is TGTGCCAGTAGTATAAGCGGGAGGGCAGCCAAAAACATTCAGTACTTC.